This TCR beta chain is from a study of blood T cell repertoires in COVID-19. TCRdb's table, derived via immunoSEQ multiplex PCR, lists solely in-frame clones and lacks some. The sample has 250,000 to 300,000 clones, approximately 86% seen once. V lost 2 bases and J lost 7; bases outside the gene matches: 3. The CDR3 spans 15 residues. Germline CDR1 reads ENHRY; CDR2 reads SYGVKD. The V call is TRBV10-3, the J call TRBJ1-6, with 9 positions matching TRBD1. The sample comprised peripheral blood. The TCR originated in a man aged 18 to 30 with active or convalescent COVID-19. CDR3 in amino acids: CAISELGQGNSPLHF. The CDR3 DNA is TGTGCCATCAGTGAGCTGGGACAGGGAAATTCACCCCTCCACTTT.